A selection of T cell receptor beta chains follows, all from one sample in a study of cytomegalovirus exposure and HLA in healthy donors. Produced via immunoSEQ multiplex PCR; TCRdb's table is partial and in-frame only. Of 87,000 or so clones listed, 7.6% were seen once; the top ten hold about 2.1%. Sequencing used PBMCs. These receptors were taken from a man aged 45-65 years in good health and CMV-seronegative. Both conserved end residues are part of each CDR3. The D gene is left open where the match is weak. Size tells how often a clone was seen (once, few, many) or the class of an expanded clone, and some rows leave it out.

>few|TRBJ2-1|.|15|TRBV29-1
TGCAGCGTTCATGATCCGCCAGCAGGATACAATGAGCAGTTCTTC
CSVHDPPAGYNEQFF
>.|TRBJ2-3|.|16|TRBV7-2
TGTGCCAGCAGCCGCGGTCGGACTCGTCACACAGATACGCAGTATTTT
CASSRGRTRHTDTQYF
>once|TRBJ2-3|TRBD2|15|TRBV18
TGTGCCAGCACTCCGGGACTAGAGGTTTCAGATACGCAGTATTTT
CASTPGLEVSDTQYF
>few|TRBJ2-4|TRBD2|19|TRBV5-5
TGTGCCAGCAGCTTGGTTGCTAGCGGGGGGTCCCTCAGGAGGAACATTCAGTACTTC
CASSLVASGGSLRRNIQYF
>.|TRBJ1-1|.|14|TRBV7-8
TGTGCCAGCAGCTTACAGGGGCTGGGCACTGAAGCTTTCTTT
CASSLQGLGTEAFF
>few|TRBJ2-3|.|12|TRBV14
TGTGCCAGCAGCCGTTCTCCGGTAGCGCAGTATTTT
CASSRSPVAQYF
>.|TRBJ2-5|.|13|TRBV11-3
TGTGCCAGCAGCTTCGGCGGCGAAGAGACCCAGTACTTC
CASSFGGEETQYF
>few|TRBJ2-7|TRBD1|15|TRBV6-5
TGTGCCAGCAGTGGAGTCGGACAGGGGAGCCACGAGCAGTACTTC
CASSGVGQGSHEQYF
>few|TRBJ2-7|.|12|TRBV5-4
TGTGCCAGCAGCTTAGATAAGCTCGAGCAGTACTTC
CASSLDKLEQYF
>.|TRBJ2-2|.|16|TRBV7-8
TGTGCCAGCAGCTTATATACTAGTCCGAACACCGGGGAGCTGTTTTTT
CASSLYTSPNTGELFF
>few|TRBJ1-6|TRBD1|14|TRBV7-9
TGTGCCAGCAGCAATCGACAGGGAGTCTCACCCCTCCACTTT
CASSNRQGVSPLHF
>few|TRBJ1-5|TRBD1|14|TRBV15
TGTGCCACCAGCACCGGGACAGGGCGTCAGCCCCAGCATTTT
CATSTGTGRQPQHF
>few|TRBJ2-3|TRBD2|13|TRBV7-2
TGTGCCAGCAGTACTAGCGCCGCAGATACGCAGTATTTT
CASSTSAADTQYF
>.|TRBJ2-7|.|13|TRBV10-3
TGTGCCATCAGTGTTCAGGGTTCTACCGAGCAGTACTTC
CAISVQGSTEQYF
>few|TRBJ2-7|TRBD2|15|TRBV18
TGTGCCAGCTCACCAGCTAGCGGGGATACCTACGAGCAGTACTTC
CASSPASGDTYEQYF
>.|TRBJ2-7|TRBD2|15|TRBV5-6
TGTGCCAGCAGCCCCGGACTAGCGGGAGTCAGCGAGCAGTACTTC
CASSPGLAGVSEQYF
>.|TRBJ2-1|TRBD2|15|TRBV7-2
TGTGCCAGCAGCTTGGGACTAGCGGGACACAATGAGCAGTTCTTC
CASSLGLAGHNEQFF
>.|TRBJ2-1|.|16|TRBV7-9
TGTGCCAGCAGTAAAGGACTTTTCCTATCCTACAATGAGCAGTTCTTC
CASSKGLFLSYNEQFF
>few|TRBJ2-4|TRBD1|14|TRBV2
TGTGCCAGCAGTGGGCTTGGAGACAGGGGCATTCAGTACTTC
CASSGLGDRGIQYF
>few|TRBJ2-5|.|12|TRBV18
TGTGCCAGCTCGCCGGGGCAAGAGACCCAGTACTTC
CASSPGQETQYF
>.|TRBJ1-5|.|12|TRBV19
TGTGCCAGTACCCAGGGGTTCCAGCCCCAGCATTTT
CASTQGFQPQHF
>few|TRBJ1-2|TRBD1|12|TRBV19
TGTGCCAGTCACCAGGGACAGGGGGGCTACACCTTC
CASHQGQGGYTF
>few|TRBJ2-7|.|14|TRBV7-2
TGTGCCAGCAGCTTAGCCCAGGGCTTGGGGGAGCAGTACTTC
CASSLAQGLGEQYF
>few|TRBJ1-1|TRBD1|14|TRBV19
TGTGCCAGTAGTATGGGCAGGGGGCTATCTGAAGCTTTCTTT
CASSMGRGLSEAFF
>.|TRBJ2-2|TRBD2|14|TRBV6-5
TGTGCCAGCACCCAGCGGGGGCACACCGGGGAGCTGTTTTTT
CASTQRGHTGELFF
>.|TRBJ1-4|.|13|TRBV27
TGTGCCAGCAGTTTGAGGGGGAATGAAAAACTGTTTTTT
CASSLRGNEKLFF
>.|TRBJ2-3|.|13|TRBV7-2
TGTGCCAGCAGCTTCCGGTCTAGCGATACGCAGTATTTT
CASSFRSSDTQYF
>.|TRBJ2-7|TRBD2|15|TRBV7-8
TGTGCCAGCAGCTTATCTAGCGGGGTATCCTACGAGCAGTACTTC
CASSLSSGVSYEQYF
>.|TRBJ1-5|TRBD1|15|TRBV18
TGTGCCAGCTCTAAGTCCCGGGACAGGGTCCAGCCCCAGCATTTT
CASSKSRDRVQPQHF
>few|TRBJ2-7|.|13|TRBV28
TGTGCCAGCAGAAATAGCGGCTCCTACGAGCAGTACTTC
CASRNSGSYEQYF
>few|TRBJ2-1|.|14|TRBV11-2
TGTGCCAGCAGCCCGCGGGGGCGAGACAATGAGCAGTTCTTC
CASSPRGRDNEQFF
>.|TRBJ1-5|TRBD1|14|TRBV19
TGTGCCAGTGGAATACAGGGGAGTGGTCAGCCCCAGCATTTT
CASGIQGSGQPQHF
>.|TRBJ2-5|TRBD2|15|TRBV29-1
TGCAGCGTTGTCGGGACTAGCGGAAATCAAGAGACCCAGTACTTC
CSVVGTSGNQETQYF
>few|TRBJ2-7|.|15|TRBV4-3
TGCGCCAGCAGCCAAGATCTGCAGGTGATTGGGGAGCAGTACTTC
CASSQDLQVIGEQYF
>.|TRBJ1-4|TRBD1|14|TRBV5-1
TGCGCCAGCAGCCTCGGACAGGGTAATGAAAAACTGTTTTTT
CASSLGQGNEKLFF
>.|TRBJ2-1|.|16|TRBV18
TGTGCCAGCTCACCACCGATAGCGGAACTTTACAATGAGCAGTTCTTC
CASSPPIAELYNEQFF
>.|TRBJ2-7|TRBD2|18|TRBV29-1
TGCAGCGTTGGGAGAAATAGCGGGAGGGCCCTACGGATCCAGGAGCAGTACTTC
CSVGRNSGRALRIQEQYF
>few|TRBJ2-7|TRBD1|16|TRBV28
TGTGCCAGCAGTTTATGGGGACAGGGGAACTCCTACGAGCAGTACTTC
CASSLWGQGNSYEQYF
>.|TRBJ2-1|TRBD1|13|TRBV5-1
TGCGCCAGCAGTGTTCGACAGGGCTCCGAGCAGTTCTTC
CASSVRQGSEQFF
>medium-sized|TRBJ1-4|.|14|TRBV6-1
TGTGCCAGCAGTCCAGGGGCAGCTAATGAAAAACTGTTTTTT
CASSPGAANEKLFF
>.|TRBJ1-1|.|13|TRBV10-3
TGTGCCATCAGTGGGGCCTTGGACACTGAAGCTTTCTTT
CAISGALDTEAFF
>.|TRBJ1-1|.|16|TRBV5-1
TGCGCCAGCAGCTTGGGGGCAGGGTCTATGAACACTGAAGCTTTCTTT
CASSLGAGSMNTEAFF
>few|TRBJ2-5|.|13|TRBV5-1
TGCGCCAGCAGCTTGGAACTTCAAGAGACCCAGTACTTC
CASSLELQETQYF
>few|TRBJ2-2|.|15|TRBV2
TGTGCCAGCAGTGAGCCGGACAGAAACACCGGGGAGCTGTTTTTT
CASSEPDRNTGELFF
>.|TRBJ2-3|.|13|TRBV29-1
TGCAGCGTCGGCAGGGTTAGCACAGATACGCAGTATTTT
CSVGRVSTDTQYF
>.|TRBJ2-3|.|15|TRBV27
TGTGCCAGCAGCCCCATGGAGGGAGCCACAGATACGCAGTATTTT
CASSPMEGATDTQYF